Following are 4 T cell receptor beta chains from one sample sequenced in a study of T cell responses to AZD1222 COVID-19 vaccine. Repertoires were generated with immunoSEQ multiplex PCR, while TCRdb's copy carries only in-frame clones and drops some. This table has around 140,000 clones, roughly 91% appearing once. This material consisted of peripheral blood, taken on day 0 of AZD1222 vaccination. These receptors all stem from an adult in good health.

CDR3 in amino acids: CASSFRTGAYEQYF. The CDR3 coding sequence is TGTGCCAGCAGTTTTAGGACAGGAGCCTACGAGCAGTACTTC. The chain combines TRBV27 with TRBJ2-7; the match to TRBD1 covers 7 bases. This CDR3 has 14 amino acids. CDR1 is MNHEY and CDR2 is SMNVEV in the germline V gene (reference sequence). Trimming at V came to 3 bases and at J to 2 bases, leaving 4 bases not matched to a gene.

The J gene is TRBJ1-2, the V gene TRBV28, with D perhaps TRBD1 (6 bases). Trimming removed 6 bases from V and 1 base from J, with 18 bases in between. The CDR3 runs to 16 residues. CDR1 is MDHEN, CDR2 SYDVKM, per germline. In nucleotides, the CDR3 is TGTGCCAGCAGCACTGAGCTACTAGGGGGTAACTATGGCTACACCTTC. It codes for CASSTELLGGNYGYTF.

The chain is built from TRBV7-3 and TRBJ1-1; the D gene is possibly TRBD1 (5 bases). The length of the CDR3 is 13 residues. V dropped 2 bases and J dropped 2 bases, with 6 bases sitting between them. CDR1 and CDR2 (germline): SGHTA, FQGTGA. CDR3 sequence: CASSLQGNTEAFF. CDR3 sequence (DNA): TGTGCCAGCAGCTTACAGGGAAACACTGAAGCTTTCTTT.

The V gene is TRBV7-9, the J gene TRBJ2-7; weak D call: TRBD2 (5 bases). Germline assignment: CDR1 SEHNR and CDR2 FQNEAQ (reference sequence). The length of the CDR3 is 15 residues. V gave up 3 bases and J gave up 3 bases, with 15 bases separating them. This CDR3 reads CASSLVRGLNYEQYF. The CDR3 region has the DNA TGTGCCAGCAGCTTGGTGCGCGGGCTTAACTACGAGCAGTACTTC.